This T cell receptor (beta chain) was sequenced in a study of blood T cells in healthy people across ages (dated by TCRdb to 2015 to 2017). For the study in its entirety: In model experiments, template switching captured roughly one uniquely barcoded TCR beta cDNA molecule for every two T cells. To track age-related changes in TCR beta repertoire diversity, the study relied on deep sequencing normalized with unique cDNA molecular identifiers. Donors were grouped into four age groups: young (average about 15 years), middle-aged (about 40), aged (roughly 67) and long-lived (over 80). Donors of different ages were randomly distributed across sequencing lanes to avoid experimental bias. For two donors (one aged 18 to 30 and one aged 80 or older), the study analyzed two additional independent replicas of 1 million unique cDNA reads from the same blood draw.

To note about this clonotype: Which antigen it targets is not known. One base away there is no much larger clone; base qualities are not given.

The roughly 39 donors, aged about 6 to 95 years, were systemically healthy Caucasian individuals from Russia. Each donor gave about 9.8 milliliters of peripheral blood, drawn into EDTA-treated Vacutainer tubes. PBMCs were isolated by Ficoll-Paque density-gradient centrifugation, with at least 7 million obtained per sample. Total RNA was extracted from PBMCs with Trizol reagent, with at least 5 micrograms obtained per sample. For every donor, an aliquot of PBMCs went through flow cytometry to measure the percentages of naive CD45RAhigh/CD27high T cells. Overall study results and their limits: Estimates of total diversity based on one million sequenced T cells were regarded as lower bounds and as underestimates. Donor CMV infection status was unknown, potentially confounding age-related changes in expanded clonotypes. A strong correlation was found between observed TCR beta diversity and the percentage of naive T cells measured by flow cytometry. Observed TCR beta diversity per million T cells fell roughly linearly with age, and a significant reduction was already apparent by age roughly 40. Because profiling used bulk unsorted PBMCs, naive and antigen-experienced compartments could not be compared conclusively. Compared with the aged group, the long-lived group had more naive CD4+ T cells, fewer expanded clones and increased TCR diversity, suggesting age selection.

The library was generated by 5' RACE. The sequencer listed for this sample is Illumina HiSeq 2500. A second PCR of about 6 to 11 cycles was performed with a sample-barcoded 5' primer and a J-beta primer mix. A unique molecular identifier was introduced onto each TCR beta cDNA molecule by a template-switch 5' adaptor carrying 12 random nucleotides. At least 2.5 million CDR3-containing paired-end reads were obtained from each sample. The Mint cDNA synthesis kit, primed by a TRBC-specific oligonucleotide, was used to synthesize first-strand cDNA from all RNA. After uracil-DNA glycosylase treatment, a first 18-cycle PCR used universal primers M1SS and BC2_uni_R on all cDNA. Regarding the original processing steps: For normalization, 1 million high-quality reads, each with a distinct molecular identifier, were randomly selected from each sample. Reads with shared molecular identifiers were discarded instead of being binned into consensus sequences. MiTCR, run with a Q25 quality threshold and the strictest error-elimination algorithm, handled CDR3 identification, clonotype clustering and error correction. A nonparametric unseen species model using Euler transformation provided a lower-bound estimate of total TCR beta diversity. Through fastp at Q25 and MiXCR, TCRdb rebuilt clones from the public reads, retaining in-frame beta chains. Every entry covers one CDR3 protein and lists the most common genes and DNA from its rows. The V and J calls and clone size are TCRdb's, not the authors'. Within this sample are 600,000 or so distinct CDR3 sequences, with 45% to 55% of them counted one time only. 20% to 25% of the sample goes to the ten largest clones.

This TCR derives from a man aged 80 or over in good health. The sample comprised blood.

The nucleotides read TGCAGTGCGAGGGGGACTTACTACAATGAGCAGTTCTTC. The encoded protein is CSARGTYYNEQFF. Rearrangement joined TRBV20-1 to TRBJ2-1; the D call is tentative, TRBD1 or TRBD2, as each matches 6 bases. From cysteine to phenylalanine, the CDR3 is 13 amino acids long. Here the CDR3 DNA is all that survives: 39 bases in frame from base 1. The germline V gene (reference sequence) provides CDR1 DFQATT and CDR2 SNEGSKA. Trimming at the junction amounts to 6 bases on V and 3 bases on J, and the germline ends lie 12 bases apart.